The source of this T cell receptor beta chain is a study of spatial heterogeneity in lung cancer. Study-level information: An average of more than ten raw reads was observed per unique TCR and UMI combination.

The time point: sample taken at primary tumor resection. Unsorted whole RNA from tumor, nontumor lung or frozen PBMC underwent sequencing. The donors were more than 70 patients with non-small cell lung cancer that was early-stage and untreated. Study-level findings and limits: Ubiquitous expanded tumor TCRs showed up in blood more at resection than follow-up.

For this clonotype: Its cognate antigen is unknown.

The V end was cut by 0 bases, the J end by 0 bases, with 25 bases between. Per germline, CDR1 SGHAT and CDR2 FQNNGV. CDR3 size: 21 residues. A unique molecular identifier was attached to every TCR cDNA molecule. TCRdb processed the 5' RACE reads anew with MiXCR; each CDR3 protein has one entry. The sample gives tens of thousands of distinct CDR3 sequences, approximately 21% of which show up once; roughly 6.2% is in the top ten. The chain is built from TRBV11-2 and TRBJ2-3; D is perhaps TRBD2 (6 bases). Here the sequenced sample was PBMCs, taken at surgery. The clonotype was recovered from a male donor with early-stage non-small cell lung cancer. CDR3 amino acids: CASSLDNGVVGLSPSTDTQYF. CDR3 DNA sequence: TGTGCCAGCAGCTTAGATAATGGAGTCGTAGGACTATCTCCTAGCACAGATACGCAGTATTTT.